This T cell receptor (beta chain) was sequenced for a study of CD8+CD57+ T cells in acquired aplastic anemia. Study-level findings and limits: Patients had around 30 CD8+ CDR3 sequences in common with controls (the shared set). Statistical testing detected no significant gap in CD8+ Simpson's diversity between patients and controls.

CDR3 and TCR beta VDJ profiling relied on genomic DNA as the template. TCRdb independently ran MiXCR on the reads; one entry per CDR3 protein. The table shows about 110,000 distinct CDR3 sequences, with 50% to 65% occurring only once. V lost 0 bases and J lost 7, with 7 bases in between. The CDR3 extends over 13 amino acids. Germline V lookup: CDR1 SGHVS, CDR2 FNYEAQ. This clonotype was seen many times. Its antigen remains unknown. This clonotype was sampled from a human donor in good health, serving as a control. Sequenced input: sorted CD4+, CD8+, or CD8+CD57+ T cells (not recorded which) from PBMCs. The rearrangement uses TRBV7-6 and TRBJ2-1; no reliable D call. The CDR3 nucleotides read TGTGCCAGCAGCTTAGCGCCCGGTAATGAGCAGTTCTTC. This encodes CASSLAPGNEQFF.